The 5 T cell receptor beta chains reported below all come from one sample, sequenced in a study of T cell responses to AZD1222 COVID-19 vaccine. Produced via immunoSEQ multiplex PCR; TCRdb's table is partial and in-frame only. The repertoire consists of about 180,000 clones, with about 90% occurring once and the leading ten covering about 0.53%. The sequenced sample was peripheral blood, obtained on day 0 of AZD1222 vaccination. All receptors come from an adult in good health.

The genes are TRBV20-1 and TRBJ1-6; a possible D gene is TRBD1 (5 bases). This CDR3 region has 16 residues. Germline CDR1 reads DFQATT; CDR2 reads SNEGSKA (reference sequence). Trimming took 3 bases from V and 4 from J, leaving 16 bases between them. CDR3: CSASVGRAGYNSPLHF. CDR3 sequence (DNA): TGCAGTGCTAGTGTGGGCAGGGCGGGTTATAATTCACCCCTCCACTTT.

The chain joins TRBV5-4 to TRBJ2-7, with D perhaps given as TRBD1 or TRBD2 (6 bases each). The CDR3 spans 15 residues. Germline values: CDR1 SGHNT, CDR2 YYREEE (reference sequence). V was shortened by 4 bases and J by 2 bases, with 16 bases between the two germline ends. This CDR3 reads CASSLYEGGAYEQYF. CDR3 nucleotides: TGTGCCAGCAGCCTATACGAGGGGGGCGCCTACGAGCAGTACTTC.

The chain carries TRBV9 and TRBJ2-7; perhaps TRBD1 as D (6 bases). From germline, CDR1 is SGDLS and CDR2 YYNGEE. The CDR3 has 13 amino acids. V was clipped by 4 bases and J by 1 base, with 9 bases between them. CDR3 residues: CASSSGVSYEQYF. The CDR3 nucleotides read TGTGCCAGCAGCTCAGGGGTTTCCTACGAGCAGTACTTC.

This rearrangement joins TRBV7-2 to TRBJ1-5; no firm D call. CDR1 is SGHTA, CDR2 FQGNSA, per germline. The CDR3 length is 12 residues. V was pared by 5 bases and J by 5 bases, with 7 bases between. Written as DNA, the CDR3 is TGTGCCAGCAGCCCTCGAGATCAGCCCCAGCATTTT. This translates into CASSPRDQPQHF.

The chain links TRBV7-3 to TRBJ1-2; 9 nucleotides agree with TRBD1. This CDR3 has 15 residues. The germline V gene encodes CDR1 SGHTA and CDR2 FQGTGA. Trimming removed 5 bases from V and 4 bases from J; junction bases left unmatched: 8. The CDR3 loop reads CASSPDGQGIYGYTF. The CDR3 DNA is TGTGCCAGCAGCCCCGATGGACAGGGGATCTATGGCTACACCTTC.